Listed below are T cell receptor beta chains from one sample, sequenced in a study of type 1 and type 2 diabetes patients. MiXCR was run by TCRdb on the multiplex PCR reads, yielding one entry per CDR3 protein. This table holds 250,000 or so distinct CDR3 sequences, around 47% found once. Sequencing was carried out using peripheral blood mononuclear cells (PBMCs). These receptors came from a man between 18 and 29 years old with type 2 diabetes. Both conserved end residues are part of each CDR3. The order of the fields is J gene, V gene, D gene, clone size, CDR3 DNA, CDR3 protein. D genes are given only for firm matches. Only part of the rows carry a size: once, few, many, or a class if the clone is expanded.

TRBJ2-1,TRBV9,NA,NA,TGTGACAGCAGTCCCACGGGACACGGATATCGCAATGAGCAGTTCTTC,CDSSPTGHGYRNEQFF
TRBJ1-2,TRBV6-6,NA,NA,TGTGCCAGCAGTTACTCTGCCCTCGGGGACCCTTGGGGCTACACCTTC,CASSYSALGDPWGYTF
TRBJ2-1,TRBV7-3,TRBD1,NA,TGTGCCAGCGCCTTCCCAGGACAGGGGTACAATGAGCAGTTCTTC,CASAFPGQGYNEQFF
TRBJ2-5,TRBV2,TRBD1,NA,TGTGCCAACAGCGGGGACAGGGGAGTTCGGGAGACCCAGTACTTC,CANSGDRGVRETQYF
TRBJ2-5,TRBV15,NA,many,TGTGCCACCAGCAGAGATCTCGTCCAAGAGACCCAGTACTTC,CATSRDLVQETQYF
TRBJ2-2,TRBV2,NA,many,TGTGCCAGCAGGGTGTTTCATCTGAACACCGGGGAGCTGTTTTTT,CASRVFHLNTGELFF
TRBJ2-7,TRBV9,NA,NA,TGTGCCAGCAGCGCGGGGGAGGTCTACGGGCAGTACTTC,CASSAGEVYGQYF
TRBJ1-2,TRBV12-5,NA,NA,TGTGCCAACATAGGGACGGACTATGGCTACACCTTC,CANIGTDYGYTF
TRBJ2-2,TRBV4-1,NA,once,TGCGCCAGCAGCCTGTCCCTGGTGGTCACCGGGGAGCTGTTTTTT,CASSLSLVVTGELFF
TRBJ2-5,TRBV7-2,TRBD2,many,TGTGCCAGCAGCTTAGCGCGGGAGCGTGAAGAGACCCAGTACTTC,CASSLAREREETQYF
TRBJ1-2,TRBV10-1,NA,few,TGCGCCAGTAGGACAGCATCCCCCTATGGCTACACCTTC,CASRTASPYGYTF
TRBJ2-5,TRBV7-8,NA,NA,TGTGCCAGCAGCTTACGGGCCACCCAAACCGTCTTGACCCAGTACTTC,CASSLRATQTVLTQYF
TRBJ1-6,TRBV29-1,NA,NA,TGCAGCGTTGGAGGGGCAAACCGAAATTCACCCCTCCACTTT,CSVGGANRNSPLHF
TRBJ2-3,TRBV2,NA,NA,TGTGCCACCGAAGATACGCAGTATTTT,CATEDTQYF
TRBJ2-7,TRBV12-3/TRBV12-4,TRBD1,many,TGTGCCAGCAGTCAGACAGGGGGCTACGAGCAGTACTTC,CASSQTGGYEQYF
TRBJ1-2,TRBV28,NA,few,TGTGCCAGTTCCCGTCCAGGGACGTATGGCTACACCTTC,CASSRPGTYGYTF